This T cell receptor beta chain was retrieved from a study of memory CD4+ T cells and cytomegalovirus serostatus. Study summary: Donors were healthy Belgian adults, some 10 CMV seropositive and 20 to 25 seronegative. General study points: CD4+ memory repertoires contained about 40% of the 164 reported CMV TCRbeta sequences. Repertoires predicted CMV serostatus with median bootstrapped AUC of around 0.96.

Single viable CD3+CD4+CD8-CD45RO+ cells were sorted as the memory CD4+ T cells. On this clone: The antigen is unknown.

From germline, CDR1 is MNHNS and CDR2 SASEGT. V lost 7 bases and J 12 bases, leaving 16 bases between the germline ends. The CDR3 length is 13 residues. TCRdb keeps only in-frame clones here, not all; method: immunoSEQ multiplex PCR. Found here are some 66,000 clones, more than 75% of them singletons; the top ten hold 4% to 5.5%. The sample comprised memory CD4+ T cells from blood. The TCR comes from an adult in good health and CMV-seropositive. The V gene is TRBV6-1, the J gene TRBJ1-6, with D unresolved. The CDR3 bases are TGTGCCAGCAATGAGGTTAGAAGGGAACCCCTCCACTTT. As protein: CASNEVRREPLHF.